The 14 T cell receptor beta chains below were found in one sample sequenced in a study of long-term antiretroviral therapy in people with HIV (dated by TCRdb to between 2020 and 2023). The immunoSEQ hsTCRB v3.0 assay was used at survey level resolution to sequence the TRB variable region. TCRdb re-hosts the immuneACCESS table, in-frame sequences only. Its copies lack some clones; in the studies checked, an unresolved V gene accounts for under half of them, and the cause for the rest is not known. The sample table lists just over 35,000 clones, approximately 80% of them with a count of one. The leading ten clones occupy approximately 6.2% of the sample. This material consisted of unsorted PBMCs, taken 0.6 years after starting antiretroviral therapy. Receptors were obtained from a young man with HIV.

This chain joins TRBV5-1 and TRBJ2-1; 10 nucleotides agree with TRBD2. The CDR3 consists of 17 residues. In germline, CDR1 is SGHRS, CDR2 YFSETQ. V was clipped by 1 base and J by 1 base; unmatched bases: 5. The DNA of the CDR3 is TGCGCCAGCAGCTTGATGAGCGGGAGGGCATCCTACAATGAGCAGTTCTTC. Its protein product is CASSLMSGRASYNEQFF.

The J gene is TRBJ2-7, the V gene TRBV14; 16 nucleotides line up with TRBD2. Losses at the gene ends were 1 base for V and 2 bases for J; bases not matched to a gene: 14. CDR1 SGHDN and CDR2 FVKESK come from the germline V gene. The CDR3 runs 21 residues. CDR3 in amino acids: CASSQAQAGGLAGGHPYEQYF. The CDR3 DNA reads TGTGCCAGCAGCCAAGCCCAAGCGGGGGGACTAGCGGGAGGGCACCCCTACGAGCAGTACTTC.

The chain links TRBV7-8 to TRBJ2-3, with 13 bases identical to TRBD2. V lost 1 base, J lost 0 bases, and 4 bases stayed unmatched. Germline CDR1 SGHVS, CDR2 FQNEAQ. CDR3 length: 18 amino acids. CDR3 protein: CASSLGTSGRTSTDTQYF. In nucleotides, the CDR3 is TGTGCCAGCAGCTTAGGGACTAGCGGGAGAACTAGCACAGATACGCAGTATTTT. The full variable domain, completed using reference TRBV7-8 and TRBJ2-3, is GAGVSQSPRYKVAKRGQDVALRCDPISGHVSLFWYQQALGQGPEFLTYFQNEAQLDKSGLPSDRFFAERPEGSVSTLKIQRTQQEDSAVYLCASSLGTSGRTSTDTQYFGPGTRLTVL.

Note on this clone: Other DNA sequences in the same sample also yield this CDR3. The CDR3: CASRTGLTEAFF. The CDR3 DNA is TGTGCCAGCAGAACAGGGCTCACTGAAGCTTTCTTT. The chain has TRBV27 and TRBJ1-1; D may be TRBD1 (6 bases). The CDR3 runs to 12 residues. Trimming took off 6 bases at V and 4 bases at J, with 9 bases between the two ends. Per germline, CDR1 MNHEY and CDR2 SMNVEV (reference sequence).

The chain recombines TRBV7-2 with TRBJ1-1; D unresolved. CDR1 SGHTA and CDR2 FQGNSA come from the germline V gene. V was shortened by 3 bases and J by 0 bases, with 5 bases between the two germline ends. The CDR3 is made up of 13 amino acids. CDR3 nucleotides: TGTGCCAGCAGCTTTCAACTGAACACTGAAGCTTTCTTT. This gives the protein CASSFQLNTEAFF.

This chain connects TRBV5-4 to TRBJ1-2, with D hard to call. The CDR3 extends over 19 amino acids. CDR1 is SGHNT, CDR2 YYREEE, per germline (reference sequence). The V end lost 0 bases, the J end lost 1 base, and 22 bases lay between the germline ends. The DNA of the CDR3 is TGTGCCAGCAGCTTGGCCCTTCGCTCGCGCATTCCTTTTAACTATGGCTACACCTTC. This encodes CASSLALRSRIPFNYGYTF.

As for this clone: The same CDR3 can be traced to other DNA sequences in this sample. The chain's CDR3 is CASSQGVSGANVLTF. The CDR3 DNA sequence: TGCGCCAGCAGCCAAGGTGTATCTGGGGCCAACGTCCTGACTTTC. The genes are TRBV4-3 and TRBJ2-6, with no clear D. Trimming took 1 base from V and 1 from J, leaving 5 bases between them. The germline V gene encodes CDR1 LGHNA and CDR2 YSLEER. The CDR3 runs to 15 residues.

This chain links TRBV7-9 with TRBJ2-4; unclear D gene. The germline V gene has CDR1 SEHNR and CDR2 FQNEAQ (reference sequence). V was clipped by 2 bases and J by 6 bases, with 11 bases between them. The CDR3 is made up of 14 amino acids. Here the CDR3 DNA reads TGTGCCAGCAGCTTACTCCCGACTCTAAACATTCAGTACTTC. Its protein product is CASSLLPTLNIQYF.

The genes are TRBV6-4 and TRBJ2-3; 10 positions agree with TRBD2. V lost 5 bases and J lost 1; bases outside the gene matches: 6. CDR3 length: 16 residues. Looked up from germline, CDR1 is MRHNA and CDR2 is SNTAGT. The CDR3 nucleotides are TGTGCCAGCAGTCCTCACGGGACTAGCGGCACAGATACGCAGTATTTT. Translating it yields CASSPHGTSGTDTQYF.

The rearrangement uses TRBV18 and TRBJ1-1, with 7 bases matching TRBD1. Trimming took 4 bases from V and 1 from J; bases not matched to a gene: 15. The CDR3 contains 18 residues. CDR1 is KGHSH, CDR2 LQKENI, per germline. The CDR3 nucleotides read TGTGCCAGCTCACTCGTTCAAATCGGGACAGCAAAGAACACTGAAGCTTTCTTT. As protein: CASSLVQIGTAKNTEAFF.

This clone showed up just a few times. This chain joins TRBV19 and TRBJ2-7; 13 nucleotides align to TRBD2. The CDR3 spans 16 residues. V was pared by 2 bases and J by 4 bases, with 5 bases of the junction left unmatched. The germline gives CDR1 LNHDA, CDR2 SQIVND (reference sequence). The CDR3 DNA reads TGTGCCAGTAGTATAAGGACTAGCGGGAGTGGGTACGAGCAGTACTTC. The encoded protein is CASSIRTSGSGYEQYF.

The V call is TRBV6-6, the J call TRBJ2-3; 9 bases line up with TRBD2. Germline CDR1 reads MNHNY; CDR2 reads SVGAGI (reference sequence). The CDR3 has 16 residues. V lost 2 bases to trimming and J lost 0 bases; unmatched junction nucleotides: 3. This CDR3 reads CASSYAGGTSTDTQYF. CDR3 nucleotide sequence: TGTGCCAGCAGTTACGCGGGGGGGACTAGCACAGATACGCAGTATTTT.

The chain employs TRBV6-6 and TRBJ2-3; D tentatively reads TRBD1 or TRBD2 (5 bases each). The V end lost 4 bases, the J end lost 2 bases, and 13 bases lay between the germline ends. Germline V gene sequence: CDR1 MNHNY, CDR2 SVGAGI (reference sequence). The CDR3 has 15 residues. The CDR3 region has the DNA TGTGCCAGCAGTTTAGTACGAGGGGACACAGATACGCAGTATTTT. The encoded protein is CASSLVRGDTDTQYF.

The chain recombines TRBV6-1 with TRBJ2-3, with D possibly being TRBD1 (5 bases). CDR3 length: 14 residues. CDR1 MNHNS and CDR2 SASEGT come from the germline V gene. V was cut by 3 bases and J by 6 bases, with 13 bases left in between. Here the CDR3 DNA reads TGTGCCAGCAGTGACACAGGTTCTTCGGATACGCAGTATTTT. Its protein product is CASSDTGSSDTQYF.